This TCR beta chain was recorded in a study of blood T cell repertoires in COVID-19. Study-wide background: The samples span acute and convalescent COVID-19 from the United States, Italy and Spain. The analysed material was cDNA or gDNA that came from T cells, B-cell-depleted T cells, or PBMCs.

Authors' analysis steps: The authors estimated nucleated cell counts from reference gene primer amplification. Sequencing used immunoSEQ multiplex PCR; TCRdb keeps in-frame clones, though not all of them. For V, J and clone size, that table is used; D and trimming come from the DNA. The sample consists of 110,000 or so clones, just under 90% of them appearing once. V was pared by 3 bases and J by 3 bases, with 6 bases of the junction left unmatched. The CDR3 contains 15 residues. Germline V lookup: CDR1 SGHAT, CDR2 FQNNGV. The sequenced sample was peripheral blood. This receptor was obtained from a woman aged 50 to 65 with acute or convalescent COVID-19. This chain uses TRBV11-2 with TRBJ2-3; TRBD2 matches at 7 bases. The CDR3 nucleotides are TGTGCCAGCAGCTTTACGGGCGGGGGTACAGATACGCAGTATTTT. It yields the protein CASSFTGGGTDTQYF. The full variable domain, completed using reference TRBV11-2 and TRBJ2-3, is EAGVAQSPRYKIIEKRQSVAFWCNPISGHATLYWYQQILGQGPKLLIQFQNNGVVDDSQLPKDRFSAERLKGVDSTLKIQPAKLEDSAVYLCASSFTGGGTDTQYFGPGTRLTVL.